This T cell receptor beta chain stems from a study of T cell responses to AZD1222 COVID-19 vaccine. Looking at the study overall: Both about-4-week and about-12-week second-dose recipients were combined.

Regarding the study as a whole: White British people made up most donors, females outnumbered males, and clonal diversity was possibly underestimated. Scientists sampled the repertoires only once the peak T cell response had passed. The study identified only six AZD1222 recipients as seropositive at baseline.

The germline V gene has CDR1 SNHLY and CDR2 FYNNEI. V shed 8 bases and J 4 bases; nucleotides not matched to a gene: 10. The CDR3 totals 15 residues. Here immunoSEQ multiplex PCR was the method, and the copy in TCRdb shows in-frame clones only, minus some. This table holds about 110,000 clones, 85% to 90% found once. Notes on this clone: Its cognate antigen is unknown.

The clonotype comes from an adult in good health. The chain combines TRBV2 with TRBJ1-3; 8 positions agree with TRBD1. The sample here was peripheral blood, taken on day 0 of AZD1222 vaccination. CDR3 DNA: TGTGCCAGCCATCTTATCTCAGGGGGCGGAAACACCATATATTTT. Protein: CASHLISGGGNTIYF. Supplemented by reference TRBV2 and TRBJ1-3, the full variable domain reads EPEVTQTPSHQVTQMGQEVILRCVPISNHLYFYWYRQILGQKVEFLVSFYNNEISEKSEIFDDQFSVERPDGSNFTLKIRSTKLEDSAMYFCASHLISGGGNTIYFGEGSWLTVV.